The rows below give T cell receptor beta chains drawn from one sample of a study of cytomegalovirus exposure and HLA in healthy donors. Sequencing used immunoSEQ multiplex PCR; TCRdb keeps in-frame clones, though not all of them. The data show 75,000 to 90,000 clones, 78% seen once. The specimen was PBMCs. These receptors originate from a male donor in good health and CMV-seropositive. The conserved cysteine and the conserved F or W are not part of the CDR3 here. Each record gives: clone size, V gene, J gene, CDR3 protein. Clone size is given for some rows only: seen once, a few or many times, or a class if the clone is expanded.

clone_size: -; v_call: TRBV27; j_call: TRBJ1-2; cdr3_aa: ASSPDRGRSGYT
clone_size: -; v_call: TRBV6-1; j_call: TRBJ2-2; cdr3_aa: ASSDGGGLDTGELF
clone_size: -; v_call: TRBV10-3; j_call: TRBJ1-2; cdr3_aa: AISDGTYFPYGYT
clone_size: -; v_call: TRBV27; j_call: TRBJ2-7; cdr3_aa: ASSSNPGQGPSYEQY
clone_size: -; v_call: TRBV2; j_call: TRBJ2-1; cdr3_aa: ARRGASGSSSYNEQF
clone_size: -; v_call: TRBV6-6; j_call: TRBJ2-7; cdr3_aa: ASRVGRQSSYEQY
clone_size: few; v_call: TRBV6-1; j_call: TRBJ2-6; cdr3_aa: ASSDGESGANVLT
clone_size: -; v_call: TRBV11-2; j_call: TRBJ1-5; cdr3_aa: ASSLGDRSNQPQH
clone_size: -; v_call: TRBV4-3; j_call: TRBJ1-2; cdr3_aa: ASSQQARYNYGYT
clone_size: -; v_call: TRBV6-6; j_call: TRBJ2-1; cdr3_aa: ASCVGTGGNEQF
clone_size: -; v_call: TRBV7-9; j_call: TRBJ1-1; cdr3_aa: ASRNRGRNTEAF